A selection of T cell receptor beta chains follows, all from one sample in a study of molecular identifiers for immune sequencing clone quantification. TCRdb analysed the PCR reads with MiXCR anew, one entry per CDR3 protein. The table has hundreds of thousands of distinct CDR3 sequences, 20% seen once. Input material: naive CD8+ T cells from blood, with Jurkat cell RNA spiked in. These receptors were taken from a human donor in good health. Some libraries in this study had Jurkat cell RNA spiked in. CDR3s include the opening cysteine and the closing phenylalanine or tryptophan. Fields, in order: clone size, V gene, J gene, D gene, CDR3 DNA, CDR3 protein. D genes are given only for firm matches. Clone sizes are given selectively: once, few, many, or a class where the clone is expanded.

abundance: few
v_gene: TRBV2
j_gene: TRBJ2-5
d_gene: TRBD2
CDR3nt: TGTGCCAGCAGTGAACAGGGTAGCGGGGGGCCTTCGGAAGAGACCCAGTACTTC
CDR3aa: CASSEQGSGGPSEETQYF

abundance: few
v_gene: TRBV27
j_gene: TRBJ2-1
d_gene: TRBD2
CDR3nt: TGTGCCAGCAGTTCCGGACTAGCGGTCCACAATGAGCAGTTCTTC
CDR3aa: CASSSGLAVHNEQFF

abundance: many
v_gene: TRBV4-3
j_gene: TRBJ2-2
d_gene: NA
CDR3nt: TGCGCCAGCAGCCAAGATCTAGTGGCCGGGGAGCTGTTTTTT
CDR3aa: CASSQDLVAGELFF

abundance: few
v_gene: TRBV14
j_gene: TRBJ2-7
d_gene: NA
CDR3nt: TGTGCCAGCAGCCAAGTACTCTACCCCTACGAGCAGTACTTC
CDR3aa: CASSQVLYPYEQYF

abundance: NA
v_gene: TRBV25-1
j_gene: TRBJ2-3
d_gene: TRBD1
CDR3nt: TGTGCCAGCAGTGGGGGGGACAGGGGGCCGACAGATACGCAGTATTTT
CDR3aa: CASSGGDRGPTDTQYF

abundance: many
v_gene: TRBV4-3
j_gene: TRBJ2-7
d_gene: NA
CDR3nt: TGCGCCAGCAGCCAAGTAGTCTTACCTAACTACGAGCAGTACTTC
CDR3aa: CASSQVVLPNYEQYF

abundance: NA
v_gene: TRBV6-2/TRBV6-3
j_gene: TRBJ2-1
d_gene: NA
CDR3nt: TGTGCCAGCATGAGGGAGAGCTCCTACAATGAGCAGTTCTTC
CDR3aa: CASMRESSYNEQFF

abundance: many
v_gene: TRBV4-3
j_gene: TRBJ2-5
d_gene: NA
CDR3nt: TGCGCCAGCAGCCAAGGTGGAGGGGGCGTCGAGACCCAGTACTTC
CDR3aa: CASSQGGGGVETQYF

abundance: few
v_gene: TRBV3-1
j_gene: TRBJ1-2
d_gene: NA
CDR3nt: TGTGCCAGCAGCCAAGATAAGTTTAACTATGGCTACACCTTC
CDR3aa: CASSQDKFNYGYTF

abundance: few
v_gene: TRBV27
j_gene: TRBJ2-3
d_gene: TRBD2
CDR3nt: TGTGCCAGCAGTTTACTAGCGGTTGCGGGCACAGATACGCAGTATTTT
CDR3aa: CASSLLAVAGTDTQYF

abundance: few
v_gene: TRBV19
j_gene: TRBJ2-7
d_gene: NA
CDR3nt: TGTGCCAGTAGTTTTGCTGGGGGGTGGTACGAGCAGTACTTC
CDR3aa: CASSFAGGWYEQYF

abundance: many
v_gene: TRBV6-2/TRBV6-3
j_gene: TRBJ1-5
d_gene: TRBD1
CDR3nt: TGTGCCAGCACCTACAGGGGTTTGGGCAATCAGCCCCAGCATTTT
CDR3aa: CASTYRGLGNQPQHF

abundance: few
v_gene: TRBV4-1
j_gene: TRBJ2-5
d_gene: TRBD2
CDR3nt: TGCGCCAGCAGCCAAGAGGGGCGGGAGGCTGAGACCCAGTACTTC
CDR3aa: CASSQEGREAETQYF

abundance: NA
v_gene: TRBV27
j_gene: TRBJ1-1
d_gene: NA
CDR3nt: TGTGCCGGCGCCTGGACAGTAAACACTGAAGCTTTCTTT
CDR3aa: CAGAWTVNTEAFF

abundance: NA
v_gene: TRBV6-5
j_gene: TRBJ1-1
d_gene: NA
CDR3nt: TGTGTCAGCAGTTACGGACAGTCAGTGAACACTGAAGCTTTCTTT
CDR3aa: CVSSYGQSVNTEAFF

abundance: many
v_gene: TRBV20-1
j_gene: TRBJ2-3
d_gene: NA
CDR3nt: TGCAGTGCTAGAGAAGGGGGAGTAGTCACAGATACGCAGTATTTT
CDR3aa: CSAREGGVVTDTQYF

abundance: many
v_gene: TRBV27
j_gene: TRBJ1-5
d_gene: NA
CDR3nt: TGTGCCAGCAGTCTTTCAGGGGAGGGTCAGCCCCAGCATTTT
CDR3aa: CASSLSGEGQPQHF

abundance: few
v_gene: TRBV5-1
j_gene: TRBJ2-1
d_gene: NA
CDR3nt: TGCGCCAGCAGCTTGGCCCTACTAGGTGGCTCCTACAATGAGCAGTTCTTC
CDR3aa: CASSLALLGGSYNEQFF

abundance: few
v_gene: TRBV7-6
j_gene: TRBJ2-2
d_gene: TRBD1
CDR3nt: TGTGCCAGCAGCCCCGGACAGGGCGTTTCGCCCGGGGAGCTGTTTTTT
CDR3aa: CASSPGQGVSPGELFF

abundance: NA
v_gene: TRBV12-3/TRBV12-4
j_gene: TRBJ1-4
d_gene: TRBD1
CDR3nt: TGTGCCACAGGGACAGTGGATAATGAAAAACTGTTTTTT
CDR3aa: CATGTVDNEKLFF

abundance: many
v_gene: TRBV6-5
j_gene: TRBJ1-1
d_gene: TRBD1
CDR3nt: TGTGCCAGCAGGAATGACAGGGGCACTGAAGCTTTCTTT
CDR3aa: CASRNDRGTEAFF

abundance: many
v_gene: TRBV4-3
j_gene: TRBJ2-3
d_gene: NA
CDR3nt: TGCGCCAGCAGCCAAGATATGCAGGGTGGCACAGATACGCAGTATTTT
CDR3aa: CASSQDMQGGTDTQYF